This T cell receptor beta chain was recovered during a study of T cell repertoires in cytomegalovirus infection. Study-level results: Pooled public TCR beta family frequency picked out CMV carriers with the relevant HLA.

TCRdb reprocessed the reads with MiXCR, giving one entry per CDR3 protein. The sample carries about 60,000 distinct CDR3 sequences, around 18% recorded once. Germline assignment: CDR1 DFQATT and CDR2 SNEGSKA (reference sequence). V was pared by 2 bases and J by 2 bases, with 13 bases between. The CDR3 sequence is 15 residues long. Concerning this clonotype: Its antigen is not identified.

The source is a human donor in good health (CMV status not recorded). Some clones in this sample may be carry-over from other donors' samples. This chain connects TRBV20-1 to TRBJ1-3; D remains ambiguous. The material sequenced was CD8+ T cells from cultured PBMCs, taken from culture after CMV antigen stimulation. The CDR3 DNA follows: TGCAGTGCTAGACTCACCCGGGGTCCTGGAAACACCATATATTTT. Translated: CSARLTRGPGNTIYF.